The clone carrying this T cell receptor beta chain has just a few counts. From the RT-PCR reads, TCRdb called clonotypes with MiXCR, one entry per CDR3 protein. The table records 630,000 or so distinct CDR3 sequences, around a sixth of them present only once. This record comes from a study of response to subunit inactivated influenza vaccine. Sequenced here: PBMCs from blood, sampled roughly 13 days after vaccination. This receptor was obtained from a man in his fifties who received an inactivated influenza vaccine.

The chain's CDR3 is CSAPGQVPGYTF. The CDR3 DNA reads TGCAGTGCTCCCGGACAGGTTCCTGGCTACACCTTC. This rearrangement joins TRBV20-1 to TRBJ1-2, with 7 bases matching TRBD1. The CDR3 length is 12 residues. The V gene's germline CDR1 is DFQATT and CDR2 SNEGSKA (reference sequence). Unmatched junction bases numbered 7, after V lost 5 bases and J lost 7 bases.